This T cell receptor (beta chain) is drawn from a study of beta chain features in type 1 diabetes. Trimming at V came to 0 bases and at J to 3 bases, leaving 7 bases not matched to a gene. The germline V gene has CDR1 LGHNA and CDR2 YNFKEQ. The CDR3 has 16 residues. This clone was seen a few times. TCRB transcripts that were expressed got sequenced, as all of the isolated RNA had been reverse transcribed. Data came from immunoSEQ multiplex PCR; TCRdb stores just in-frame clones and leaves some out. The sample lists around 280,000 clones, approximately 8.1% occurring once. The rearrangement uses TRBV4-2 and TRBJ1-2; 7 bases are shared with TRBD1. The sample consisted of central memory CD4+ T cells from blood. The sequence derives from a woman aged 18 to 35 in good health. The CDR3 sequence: CASSQDYGQADYGYTF. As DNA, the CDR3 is TGTGCCAGCAGCCAAGATTATGGACAGGCGGACTATGGCTACACCTTC.